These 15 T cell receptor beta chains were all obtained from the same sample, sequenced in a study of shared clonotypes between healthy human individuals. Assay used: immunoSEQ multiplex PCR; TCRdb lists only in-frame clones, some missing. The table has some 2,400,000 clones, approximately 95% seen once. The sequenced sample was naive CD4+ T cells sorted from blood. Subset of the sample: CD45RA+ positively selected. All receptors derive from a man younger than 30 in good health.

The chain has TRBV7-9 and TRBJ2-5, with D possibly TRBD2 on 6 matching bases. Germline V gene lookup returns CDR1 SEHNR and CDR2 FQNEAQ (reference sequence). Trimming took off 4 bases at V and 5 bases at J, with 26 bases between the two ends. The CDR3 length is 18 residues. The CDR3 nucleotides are TGTGCCAGCAGCTCTCAGAACGCCCGTCCCGTCGGAGGGGAGACCCAGTACTTC. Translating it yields CASSSQNARPVGGETQYF.

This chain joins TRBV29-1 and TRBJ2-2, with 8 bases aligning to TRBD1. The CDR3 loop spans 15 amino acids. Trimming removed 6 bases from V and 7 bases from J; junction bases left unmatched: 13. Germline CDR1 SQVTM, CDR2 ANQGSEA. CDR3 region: CSVRRPGQVNGELFF. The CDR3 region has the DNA TGCAGCGTACGACGTCCGGGACAGGTGAACGGGGAGCTGTTTTTT.

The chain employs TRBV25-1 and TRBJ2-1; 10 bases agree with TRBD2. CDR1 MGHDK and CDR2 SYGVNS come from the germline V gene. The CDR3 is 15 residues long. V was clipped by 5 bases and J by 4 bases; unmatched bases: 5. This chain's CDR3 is CASSWGTSVYNEQFF. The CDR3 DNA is TGTGCCAGCAGTTGGGGGACTAGCGTTTACAATGAGCAGTTCTTC.

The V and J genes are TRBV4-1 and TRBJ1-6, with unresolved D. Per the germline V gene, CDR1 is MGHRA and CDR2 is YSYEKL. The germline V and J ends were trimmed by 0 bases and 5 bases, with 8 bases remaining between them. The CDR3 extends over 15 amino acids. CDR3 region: CASSQEGRNNSPLHF. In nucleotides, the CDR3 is TGCGCCAGCAGCCAAGAAGGCCGGAATAATTCACCCCTCCACTTT.

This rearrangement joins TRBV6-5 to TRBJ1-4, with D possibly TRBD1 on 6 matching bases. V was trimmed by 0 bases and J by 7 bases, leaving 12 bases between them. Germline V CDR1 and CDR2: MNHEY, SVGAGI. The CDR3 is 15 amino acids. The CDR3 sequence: CASSYSGGPGEKLFF. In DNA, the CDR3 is TGTGCCAGCAGTTACTCCGGGGGGCCCGGTGAAAAACTGTTTTTT.

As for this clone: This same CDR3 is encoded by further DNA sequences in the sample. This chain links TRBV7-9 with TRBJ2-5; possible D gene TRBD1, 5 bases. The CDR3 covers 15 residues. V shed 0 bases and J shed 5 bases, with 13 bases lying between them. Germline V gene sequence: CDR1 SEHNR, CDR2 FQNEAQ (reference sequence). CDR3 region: CASSLALGAGETQYF. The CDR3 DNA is TGTGCCAGCAGCTTAGCGCTAGGGGCCGGGGAGACCCAGTACTTC.

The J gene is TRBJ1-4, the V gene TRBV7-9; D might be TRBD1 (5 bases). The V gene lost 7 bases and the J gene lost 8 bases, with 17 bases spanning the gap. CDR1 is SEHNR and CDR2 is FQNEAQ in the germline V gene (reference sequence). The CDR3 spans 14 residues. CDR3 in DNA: TGTGCCAGCACCACGGACGGGGCGGGGGAAAAACTGTTTTTT. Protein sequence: CASTTDGAGEKLFF.

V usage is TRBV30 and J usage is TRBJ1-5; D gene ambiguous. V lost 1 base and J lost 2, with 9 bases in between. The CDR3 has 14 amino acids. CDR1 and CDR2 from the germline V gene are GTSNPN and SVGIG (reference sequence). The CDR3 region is CAWSAGPGNQPQHF. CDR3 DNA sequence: TGTGCCTGGAGTGCCGGGCCAGGCAATCAGCCCCAGCATTTT.

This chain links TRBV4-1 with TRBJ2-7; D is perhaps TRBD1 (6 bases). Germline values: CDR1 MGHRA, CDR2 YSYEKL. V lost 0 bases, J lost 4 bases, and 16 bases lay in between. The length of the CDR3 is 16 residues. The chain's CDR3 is CASSQDAAGVKYEQYF. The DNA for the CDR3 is TGCGCCAGCAGCCAAGATGCGGCAGGGGTTAAGTACGAGCAGTACTTC.

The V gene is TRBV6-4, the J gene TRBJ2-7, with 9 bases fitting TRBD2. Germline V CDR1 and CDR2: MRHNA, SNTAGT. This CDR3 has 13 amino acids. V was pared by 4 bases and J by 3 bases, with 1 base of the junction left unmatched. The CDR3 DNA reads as TGTGCCAGCAGTGTACTAGCGGGCTACGAGCAGTACTTC. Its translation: CASSVLAGYEQYF.

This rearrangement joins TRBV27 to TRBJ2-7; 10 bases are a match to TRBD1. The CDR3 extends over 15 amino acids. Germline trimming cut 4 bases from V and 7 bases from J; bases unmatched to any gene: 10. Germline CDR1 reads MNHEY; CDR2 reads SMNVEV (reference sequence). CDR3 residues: CASSYGDRGRGEQYF. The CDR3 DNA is TGTGCCAGCAGTTATGGGGACAGGGGAAGAGGAGAGCAGTACTTC.

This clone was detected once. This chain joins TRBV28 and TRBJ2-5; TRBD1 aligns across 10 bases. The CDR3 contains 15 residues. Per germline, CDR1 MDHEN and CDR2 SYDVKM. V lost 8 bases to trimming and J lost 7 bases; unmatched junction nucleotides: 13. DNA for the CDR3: TGTGCCAGCTCCACGGACAGGGGGGGTTTGGGGACCCAGTACTTC. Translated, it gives CASSTDRGGLGTQYF.

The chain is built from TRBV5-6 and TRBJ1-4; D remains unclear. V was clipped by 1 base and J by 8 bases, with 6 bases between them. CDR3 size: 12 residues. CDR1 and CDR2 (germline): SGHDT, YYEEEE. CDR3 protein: CASSLYGEKLFF. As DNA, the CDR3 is TGTGCCAGCAGCTTGTATGGCGAAAAACTGTTTTTT.

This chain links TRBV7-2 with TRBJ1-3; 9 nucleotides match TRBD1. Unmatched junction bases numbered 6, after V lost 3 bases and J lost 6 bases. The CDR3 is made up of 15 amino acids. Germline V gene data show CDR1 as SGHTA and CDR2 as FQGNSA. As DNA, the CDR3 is TGTGCCAGCAGCTTGATGGGACAGGGCCTAAACACCATATATTTT. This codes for CASSLMGQGLNTIYF.

The CDR3 sequence is CASSQGDTEAFF. In nucleotides, the CDR3 is TGTGCCAGCAGCCAGGGTGACACTGAAGCTTTCTTT. V is TRBV21-1 and J is TRBJ1-1; TRBD1, the table's D call, was not compared with the DNA. TRBV21-1 is given as a pseudogene. The CDR3 covers 12 residues.